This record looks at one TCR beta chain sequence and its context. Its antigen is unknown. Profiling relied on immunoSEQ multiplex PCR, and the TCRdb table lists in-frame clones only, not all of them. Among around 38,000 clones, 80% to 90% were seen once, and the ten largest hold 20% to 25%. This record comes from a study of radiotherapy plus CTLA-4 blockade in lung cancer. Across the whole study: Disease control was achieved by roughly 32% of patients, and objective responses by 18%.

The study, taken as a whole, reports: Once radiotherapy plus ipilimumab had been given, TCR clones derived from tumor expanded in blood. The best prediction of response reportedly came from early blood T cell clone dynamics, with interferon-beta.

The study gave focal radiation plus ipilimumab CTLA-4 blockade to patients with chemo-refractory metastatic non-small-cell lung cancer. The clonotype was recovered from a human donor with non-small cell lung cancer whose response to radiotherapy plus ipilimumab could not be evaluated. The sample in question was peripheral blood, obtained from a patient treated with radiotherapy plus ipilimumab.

The CDR3 region is CASRGRTSTNEKLFF. Here the CDR3 DNA reads TGTGCCAGCCGGGGGAGGACTTCAACTAATGAAAAACTGTTTTTT. V usage is TRBV28 and J usage is TRBJ1-4, with D perhaps matching TRBD1 (5 bases). The V end was cut by 8 bases, the J end by 0 bases, with 13 bases between. Germline V lookup: CDR1 MDHEN, CDR2 SYDVKM. The CDR3 consists of 15 residues.